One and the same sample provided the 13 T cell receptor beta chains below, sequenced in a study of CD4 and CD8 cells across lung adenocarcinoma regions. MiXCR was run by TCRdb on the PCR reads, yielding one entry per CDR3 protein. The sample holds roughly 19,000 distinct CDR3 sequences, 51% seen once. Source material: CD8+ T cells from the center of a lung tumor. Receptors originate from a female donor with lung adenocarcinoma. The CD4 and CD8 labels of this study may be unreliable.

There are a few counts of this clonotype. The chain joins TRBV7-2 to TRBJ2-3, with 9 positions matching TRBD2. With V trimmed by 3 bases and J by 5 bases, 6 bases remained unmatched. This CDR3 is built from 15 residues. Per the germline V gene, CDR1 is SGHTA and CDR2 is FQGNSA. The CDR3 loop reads CASSFRGGAGDTQYF. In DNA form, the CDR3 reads TGTGCCAGCAGCTTCCGCGGGGGGGCCGGAGATACGCAGTATTTT.

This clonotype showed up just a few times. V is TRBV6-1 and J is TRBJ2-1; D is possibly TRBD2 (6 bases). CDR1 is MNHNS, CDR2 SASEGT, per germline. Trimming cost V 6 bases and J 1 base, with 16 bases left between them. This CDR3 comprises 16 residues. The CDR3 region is CASSPWAGSSYNEQFF. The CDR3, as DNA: TGTGCCAGCAGCCCCTGGGCGGGGTCTTCCTACAATGAGCAGTTCTTC.

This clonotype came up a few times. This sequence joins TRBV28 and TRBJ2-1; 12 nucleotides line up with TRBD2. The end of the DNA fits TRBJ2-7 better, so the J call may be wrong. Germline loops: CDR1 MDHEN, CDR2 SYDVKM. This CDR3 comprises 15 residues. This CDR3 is CASSPALAGGPEQYF. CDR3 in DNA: TGTGCCAGCAGCCCAGCTCTAGCGGGAGGGCCGGAGCAGTACTTC.

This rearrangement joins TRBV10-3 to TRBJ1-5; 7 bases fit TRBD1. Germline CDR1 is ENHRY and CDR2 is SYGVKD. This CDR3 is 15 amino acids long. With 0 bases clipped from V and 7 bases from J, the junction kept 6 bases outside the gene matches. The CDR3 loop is CAISESTGLGQPQHF. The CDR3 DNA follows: TGTGCCATCAGTGAGTCGACAGGGTTAGGGCAGCCCCAGCATTTT.

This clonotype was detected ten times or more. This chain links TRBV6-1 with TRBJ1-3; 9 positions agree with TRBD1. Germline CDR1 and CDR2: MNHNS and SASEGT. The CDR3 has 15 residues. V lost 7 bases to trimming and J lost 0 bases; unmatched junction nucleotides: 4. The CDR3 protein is CASKGQGTSGNTIYF. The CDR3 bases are TGTGCCAGCAAAGGACAGGGGACCTCTGGAAACACCATATATTTT.

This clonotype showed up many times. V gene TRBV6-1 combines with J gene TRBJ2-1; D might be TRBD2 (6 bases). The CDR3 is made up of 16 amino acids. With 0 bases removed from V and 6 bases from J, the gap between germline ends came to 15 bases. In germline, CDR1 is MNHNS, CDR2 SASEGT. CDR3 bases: TGTGCCAGCAGTGAAGCAGGAGGGGCAGGGAGCAATGAGCAGTTCTTC. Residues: CASSEAGGAGSNEQFF.

The CDR3 sequence: CASSSQKETQYF. The DNA for the CDR3 is TGTGCCAGCAGTAGCCAGAAAGAGACCCAGTACTTC. The chain links TRBV6-1 to TRBJ2-5; D is ambiguous. This CDR3 is 12 amino acids long. Germline V gives CDR1 MNHNS, CDR2 SASEGT. V lost 5 bases and J 3 bases, leaving 7 bases between the germline ends.

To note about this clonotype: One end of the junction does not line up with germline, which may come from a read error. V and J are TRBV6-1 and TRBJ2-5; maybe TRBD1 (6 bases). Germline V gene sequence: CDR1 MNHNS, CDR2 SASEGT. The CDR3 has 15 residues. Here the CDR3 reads CASSRRGSVSETQSF. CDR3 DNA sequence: TGTGCCAGCAGCCGCAGGGGATCGGTTTCGGAGACCCAGTCTTTC.

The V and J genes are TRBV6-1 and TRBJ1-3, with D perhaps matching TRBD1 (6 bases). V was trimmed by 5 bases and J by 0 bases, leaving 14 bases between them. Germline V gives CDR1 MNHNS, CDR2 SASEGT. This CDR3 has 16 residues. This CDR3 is CASSPSGTSSGNTIYF. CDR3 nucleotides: TGTGCCAGCAGTCCCTCCGGGACATCCTCTGGAAACACCATATATTTT.

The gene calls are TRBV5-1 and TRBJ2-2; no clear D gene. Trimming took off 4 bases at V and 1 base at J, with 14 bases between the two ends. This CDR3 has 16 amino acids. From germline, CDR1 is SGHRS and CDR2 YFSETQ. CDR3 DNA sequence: TGCGCCAGCAGCAAATACAGAGAAGAGAACACCGGGGAGCTGTTTTTT. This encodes CASSKYREENTGELFF.

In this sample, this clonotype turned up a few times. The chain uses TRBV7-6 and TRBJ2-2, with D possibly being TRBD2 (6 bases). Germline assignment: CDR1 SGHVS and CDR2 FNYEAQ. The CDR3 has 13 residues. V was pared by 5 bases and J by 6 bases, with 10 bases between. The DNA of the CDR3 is TGTGCCAGCAGCGATCTAGCGTCCGGGGAGCTGTTTTTT. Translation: CASSDLASGELFF.

This chain's CDR3 is CASSLEGYGGQPQHF. The CDR3 DNA is TGTGCCAGCAGCTTAGAGGGTTATGGAGGTCAGCCCCAGCATTTT. V is TRBV7-2 and J is TRBJ1-5, with D unclear. CDR3 length: 15 residues. V gave up 1 base and J gave up 6 bases, with 13 bases separating them. CDR1 and CDR2 (germline): SGHTA, FQGNSA.

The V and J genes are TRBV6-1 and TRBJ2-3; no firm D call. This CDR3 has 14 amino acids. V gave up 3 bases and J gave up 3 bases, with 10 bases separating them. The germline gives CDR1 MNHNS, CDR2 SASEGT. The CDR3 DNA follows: TGTGCCAGCAGTGATTTTGCAAGGACAGATACGCAGTATTTT. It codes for CASSDFARTDTQYF.